Listed here is a single T cell receptor (beta chain). Its antigen is undetermined. This may stem from a read error, because a much larger clone lies one nucleotide away. These data come from a study of post-analysis software for immune sequencing data. Study-level background: Relapsing-remitting, secondary progressive and progressive-relapsing multiple sclerosis were all included among the disease courses.

Points from the study as a whole: Significantly decreased normalized Chao1 diversity was recorded for multiple sclerosis patients relative to controls.

The TCR beta cDNA libraries contained unique molecular identifiers. Each sample of roughly 0.95 to 10 million input T cells yielded about 500,000 cDNA molecules, so each molecule approximated one T cell. TCRdb fed the PCR reads into MiXCR, producing one record per CDR3 protein. The table shows approximately 250,000 distinct CDR3 sequences, with 36% occurring only once. Material for sequencing was blood. The clonotype originates from a girl aged 10-17 years with multiple sclerosis.

CDR3 nucleotides: TGTGCCAGCAAGACAGATCGGCTAGGCACAGATACGCTGTATTTT. Protein product: CASKTDRLGTDTLYF. The rearrangement links TRBV7-8 to TRBJ2-3; D is possibly TRBD1 (5 bases). The CDR3 is 15 residues long. Germline assignment: CDR1 SGHVS and CDR2 FQNEAQ.